These 10 T cell receptor beta chains share one sample of origin, sequenced in a study of control samples from healthy donors and cancer patients. Libraries were prepared by immunoSEQ multiplex PCR; TCRdb keeps only in-frame clonotypes and omits some of them. The data show roughly 59,000 clones, 92% seen once. Material: PBMCs. These receptors were collected from a man aged 40-55 years with colorectal cancer.

Comments on this clone: The same CDR3 can be traced to other DNA sequences in this sample. The V call is TRBV7-9, the J call TRBJ1-6; 10 nucleotides line up with TRBD1. The CDR3 contains 16 residues. V gave up 3 bases and J gave up 4 bases; unmatched junction bases: 3. Germline-derived CDR1 and CDR2 are SEHNR and FQNEAQ (reference sequence). CDR3 amino acids: CASSLGQGFYNSPLHF. The CDR3 nucleotides read TGTGCCAGCAGCTTGGGACAGGGGTTTTATAATTCACCCCTCCACTTT. Filled out from reference TRBV7-9 and TRBJ1-6, the complete variable domain reads DTGVSQNPRHKITKRGQNVTFRCDPISEHNRLYWYRQTLGQGPEFLTYFQNEAQLEKSRLLSDRFSAERPKGSFSTLEIQRTEQGDSAMYLCASSLGQGFYNSPLHFGNGTRLTVT.

V and J are TRBV6-5 and TRBJ1-6; D is undetermined. V was shortened by 2 bases and J by 6 bases, with 11 bases between the two germline ends. There are 15 residues in the CDR3. Per germline, CDR1 MNHEY and CDR2 SVGAGI. CDR3 loop: CASSYTSLGNSPLHF. The CDR3 nucleotides are TGTGCCAGCAGTTACACCTCATTGGGTAATTCACCCCTCCACTTT.

This clone has only one observation. The rearrangement uses TRBV5-1 and TRBJ1-1; D is perhaps TRBD1 (5 bases). Germline values: CDR1 SGHRS, CDR2 YFSETQ. The CDR3 is made up of 13 amino acids. The V and J ends lost 5 bases and 5 bases respectively, with 13 bases between them. CDR3 sequence (DNA): TGCGCCAGCAGGGACACACCGGGGACTGAAGCTTTCTTT. It encodes CASRDTPGTEAFF.

This sequence joins TRBV19 and TRBJ1-4, with 7 bases that match TRBD1. Looked up from germline, CDR1 is LNHDA and CDR2 is SQIVND (reference sequence). CDR3 length: 15 residues. Losses at the gene ends were 3 bases for V and 7 bases for J; bases not matched to a gene: 8. The CDR3 loop reads CASSIPTGRSEKLFF. The CDR3 region has the DNA TGTGCCAGTAGTATCCCGACAGGGCGGAGTGAAAAACTGTTTTTT.

This clone has a single count. The chain employs TRBV7-7 and TRBJ2-5; 7 nucleotides line up with TRBD1. V gave up 1 base and J gave up 4 bases; unmatched junction bases: 12. The germline V gene has CDR1 SSHAT and CDR2 FNYEAQ (reference sequence). This CDR3 has 17 residues. The CDR3 region is CASSLGGQAGFGETQYF. In DNA, the CDR3 is TGTGCCAGCAGCTTAGGCGGACAGGCCGGCTTTGGAGAGACCCAGTACTTC.

The gene calls are TRBV19 and TRBJ2-2; 7 bases fit TRBD2. CDR1 is LNHDA and CDR2 is SQIVND in the germline V gene (reference sequence). The CDR3 loop spans 16 amino acids. J gave up 0 bases and V 2 bases, and 3 bases lay outside the gene matches. CDR3 nucleotide sequence: TGTGCCAGTAGTATATTAGGGACTACGAACACCGGGGAGCTGTTTTTT. Encoded protein: CASSILGTTNTGELFF.

This clone has only one observation. The V gene is TRBV3-1 (or the pseudogene TRBV3-2), the J gene TRBJ2-1, with 10 bases aligning to TRBD2. CDR1 is LGHDT, CDR2 YNNKEL, per germline (reference sequence). The CDR3 contains 17 residues. J lost 6 bases, V lost 3 bases, and 11 bases had no gene match. CDR3 loop: CASSHPLAGGPLNEQFF. The CDR3 coding sequence is TGTGCCAGCAGCCATCCCTTAGCGGGGGGCCCCCTCAATGAGCAGTTCTTC.

The chain has TRBV9 and TRBJ1-1; D is ambiguous. CDR1 and CDR2 from the germline V gene are SGDLS and YYNGEE. V was shortened by 0 bases and J by 1 base, with 10 bases between the two germline ends. The CDR3 has 15 amino acids. The CDR3 loop reads CASSVDHTTNTEAFF. CDR3 DNA sequence: TGTGCCAGCAGCGTAGATCACACGACGAACACTGAAGCTTTCTTT.

The chain carries TRBV10-2 and TRBJ2-1; a weak D match, TRBD1 (6 bases). V gave up 3 bases and J gave up 2 bases, with 14 bases separating them. The germline gives CDR1 WSHSY, CDR2 SAAADI. This CDR3 spans 16 amino acids. The CDR3 DNA reads TGCGCCAGCAGTGACCCCCTCAGGGGTACCTACAATGAGCAGTTCTTC. Translated, it gives CASSDPLRGTYNEQFF.

This chain links TRBV12-5 with TRBJ2-3; 8 positions agree with TRBD2. Germline CDR1 reads LGHNT; CDR2 reads FRNRAP. Trimming removed 0 bases from V and 2 bases from J; junction bases left unmatched: 4. This CDR3 spans 16 amino acids. For the CDR3, the DNA is TGTGCTAGTGGTTTGGTTAGTAGCGGGATCACAGATACGCAGTATTTT. As protein: CASGLVSSGITDTQYF.